This T cell receptor beta chain was sequenced for a study of shared clonotypes between healthy human individuals. Overall study context: Three plates were used per donor for CD4 naive, three for CD4 memory, two for CD8 naive and one for CD8 memory.

The method was immunoSEQ multiplex PCR; TCRdb's version includes in-frame clones alone and lacks a portion of them. The sample has about 730,000 clones, 72% seen once. This CDR3 is built from 17 residues. Trimming at V came to 4 bases and at J to 7 bases, leaving 16 bases not matched to a gene. Germline V CDR1 and CDR2: SGHVS, FQNEAQ. Concerning this clone itself: As yet, its antigen is unknown.

There were only Caucasian adults among the donors, and all lived in Nashville, Tennessee. Whole-study findings and limits: Unshared clonotypes carried lower generation probabilities than those common to all four donors.

The sequenced material came from memory CD4+ T cells sorted from blood. Subset indicated: CD45RA-negative fraction. The V call is TRBV7-8, the J call TRBJ2-1, with TRBD2 matching over 7 bases. This receptor was identified in a woman between 25 and 40 years old in good health. CDR3 nucleotide sequence: TGTGCCAGCAGCTCTAGGCGAGCGGGATTTGCGGGTAATGAGCAGTTCTTC. Encoded protein: CASSSRRAGFAGNEQFF.